The 15 T cell receptor beta chains below all came from one sample that was sequenced in a study of control samples from healthy donors and cancer patients. Sequenced by immunoSEQ multiplex PCR; TCRdb stores in-frame clones only, minus some. Of 100,000 to 150,000 clones in the sample, roughly 90% are singletons; the top ten hold 2% to 3%. Input material: blood. These receptors were taken from a man aged 35 to 55 in good health.

V and J are TRBV7-3 and TRBJ1-2; 7 bases match TRBD1. This CDR3 comprises 13 residues. Germline V gene lookup returns CDR1 SGHTA and CDR2 FQGTGA. Unmatched junction bases numbered 8, after V lost 5 bases and J lost 8 bases. The CDR3 region is CASSGDSGMGYTF. The CDR3 coding sequence is TGTGCCAGCAGCGGGGACAGCGGTATGGGCTACACCTTC.

The V call is TRBV5-1, the J call TRBJ1-4, with 7 bases that match TRBD1. This CDR3 has 13 residues. Germline values: CDR1 SGHRS, CDR2 YFSETQ. Trimming at V came to 4 bases and at J to 6 bases, leaving 3 bases not matched to a gene. CDR3 in amino acids: CASSRGRDEKLFF. The CDR3 nucleotides are TGCGCCAGCAGCAGGGGGCGCGATGAAAAACTGTTTTTT.

This clone was found once. The gene calls are TRBV3-1 (or the pseudogene TRBV3-2) and TRBJ1-5; possibly TRBD1 for D (5 bases). The CDR3 loop spans 16 amino acids. CDR1 is LGHDT and CDR2 is YNNKEL in the germline V gene (reference sequence). V was shortened by 4 bases and J by 3 bases, with 16 bases between the two germline ends. CDR3: CASSPNAPGTNQPQHF. The CDR3 DNA follows: TGTGCCAGCAGCCCTAACGCCCCCGGGACCAATCAGCCCCAGCATTTT.

The chain uses TRBV9 and TRBJ2-1; D might be TRBD1 (6 bases). Trimming shortened V by 2 bases and J by 0 bases, and 12 bases separated the two germline ends. Germline-derived CDR1 and CDR2 are SGDLS and YYNGEE. The CDR3 contains 16 residues. This CDR3 is CASSVQGMSSYNEQFF. DNA of the CDR3: TGTGCCAGCAGCGTGCAGGGGATGAGCTCCTACAATGAGCAGTTCTTC.

The chain links TRBV3-1 (or the pseudogene TRBV3-2) to TRBJ1-4; no reliable D call. Trimming shortened V by 4 bases and J by 7 bases, and 16 bases separated the two germline ends. The length of the CDR3 is 15 residues. Germline CDR1 and CDR2: LGHDT and YNNKEL (reference sequence). CDR3 amino acids: CASSPRGMSGEKLFF. CDR3 DNA: TGTGCCAGCAGCCCGCGCGGGATGTCTGGTGAAAAACTGTTTTTT.

The rearrangement uses TRBV30 and TRBJ1-2; D remains unclear. Trimming cost V 4 bases and J 8 bases, with 11 bases left between them. Germline V lookup: CDR1 GTSNPN, CDR2 SVGIG (reference sequence). The CDR3 spans 11 residues. CDR3 nucleotide sequence: TGTGCCTGGACCCCCATTTCCGGCTACACCTTC. This codes for CAWTPISGYTF.

In DNA, the CDR3 is TGTGCCAGCAGCTCAAAGACAGGGGGCCCCACCGGGGAGCTGTTTTTT. This translates into CASSSKTGGPTGELFF. This chain connects TRBV7-2 to TRBJ2-2, with TRBD1 identical over 10 bases. Germline loops: CDR1 SGHTA, CDR2 FQGNSA. The CDR3 extends over 16 amino acids. The trim removed 4 bases at V and 4 bases at J, leaving 6 bases unmatched.

This clone has just a few counts. The chain carries TRBV19 and TRBJ2-7; 8 nucleotides agree with TRBD1. With 6 bases clipped from V and 6 bases from J, the junction kept 10 bases outside the gene matches. The CDR3 is 14 amino acids. Per germline, CDR1 LNHDA and CDR2 SQIVND (reference sequence). The DNA for the CDR3 is TGTGCCAGTAGCTGGCGGGACAGGTCGGCCGAGCAGTACTTC. Its protein product is CASSWRDRSAEQYF.

The chain is built from TRBV10-3 and TRBJ1-5, with D maybe TRBD1 (5 bases). Germline lookup yields CDR1 ENHRY and CDR2 SYGVKD. The CDR3 length is 15 residues. Trimming left V 3 bases short and J 2 bases short, with 11 bases between. CDR3: CAISDSRGGNQPQHF. In DNA form, the CDR3 reads TGTGCCATCAGTGATTCCCGGGGGGGCAATCAGCCCCAGCATTTT.

The chain employs TRBV27 and TRBJ2-7; 10 nucleotides match TRBD2. Germline V gives CDR1 MNHEY, CDR2 SMNVEV (reference sequence). Losses at the gene ends were 4 bases for V and 0 bases for J; bases not matched to a gene: 12. This CDR3 is 18 amino acids long. The CDR3 region is CASSSPLKLAGRSYEQYF. The CDR3 region has the DNA TGTGCCAGCAGTTCTCCCCTTAAACTAGCGGGGCGCTCCTACGAGCAGTACTTC.

The CDR3 sequence is CSVSGVQETQYF. In nucleotides, the CDR3 is TGCAGCGTATCTGGGGTTCAAGAGACCCAGTACTTC. This rearrangement joins TRBV29-1 to TRBJ2-5; D unresolved. Per germline, CDR1 SQVTM and CDR2 ANQGSEA. The CDR3 loop spans 12 amino acids. Trimming took off 6 bases at V and 2 bases at J, with 10 bases between the two ends.

The rearrangement uses TRBV5-1 and TRBJ2-1; weak D call: TRBD1 (6 bases). The ends were cut back, 2 bases at V and 8 bases at J, with 17 bases in the middle. The CDR3 has 15 residues. CDR1 SGHRS and CDR2 YFSETQ come from the germline V gene. The CDR3 here is CASSFGGQASDEQFF. Here the CDR3 DNA reads TGCGCCAGCAGCTTTGGGGGACAAGCAAGTGATGAGCAGTTCTTC.

The chain combines TRBV3-1 (or the pseudogene TRBV3-2) with TRBJ2-5; 8 positions match TRBD1. Germline-derived CDR1 and CDR2 are LGHDT and YNNKEL (reference sequence). After removal of 5 bases from V and 6 bases from J, the junction contained 5 bases not matched to a gene. This CDR3 region has 13 residues. CDR3 in amino acids: CASSGTGGKTQYF. CDR3 DNA: TGTGCCAGCAGCGGAACAGGGGGAAAGACCCAGTACTTC.

This sequence joins TRBV5-1 and TRBJ2-3, with D possibly being TRBD2 (7 bases). The CDR3 extends over 14 amino acids. The germline gives CDR1 SGHRS, CDR2 YFSETQ. The germline V and J ends were trimmed by 7 bases and 1 base, with 13 bases remaining between them. The CDR3 coding sequence is TGCGCCAGCGGCGAAGGGGGGGGCACAGATACGCAGTATTTT. Its translation is CASGEGGGTDTQYF.

The chain uses TRBV3-1 (or the pseudogene TRBV3-2) and TRBJ2-7; D is unresolved. This CDR3 has 12 residues. The germline gives CDR1 LGHDT, CDR2 YNNKEL (reference sequence). V was shortened by 1 base and J by 4 bases, with 5 bases between the two germline ends. Here the CDR3 DNA reads TGTGCCAGCAGCCAAGTCTGGTACGAGCAGTACTTC. Protein sequence: CASSQVWYEQYF.